The rows below give T cell receptor beta chains drawn from one sample of a study of cytomegalovirus exposure and HLA in healthy donors. Assay: immunoSEQ multiplex PCR; the TCRdb copy retains only in-frame clones and omits some. The table gives some 72,000 clones; the top ten clones make up under 0.9% of it. The sample taken for sequencing was PBMCs. The receptors stem from a boy aged 5-17 years in good health and CMV-seronegative. The CDR3 runs from the conserved cysteine through the conserved F or W. D genes are given only for firm matches.

d_call,v_call,j_call,cdr3_aa,cdr3_nt
TRBD1,TRBV7-8,TRBJ1-1,CASSLLVGAGGTEAFF,TGTGCCAGCAGCCTCCTTGTAGGGGCAGGGGGCACTGAAGCTTTCTTT
NA,TRBV9,TRBJ1-1,CASSPLAPGMNTEAFF,TGTGCCAGCAGCCCTCTCGCGCCGGGGATGAACACTGAAGCTTTCTTT
NA,TRBV19,TRBJ2-5,CASSIGREETQYF,TGTGCCAGTAGTATTGGCAGGGAAGAGACCCAGTACTTC
TRBD1,TRBV7-9,TRBJ2-7,CASSDGQGWYEQYF,TGTGCCAGCAGCGACGGACAGGGATGGTACGAGCAGTACTTC
TRBD1,TRBV7-9,TRBJ2-7,CASSLANRQGREQYF,TGTGCCAGCAGCTTAGCAAACAGACAGGGAAGAGAGCAGTACTTC
TRBD1,TRBV7-9,TRBJ2-7,CASNRQGADYEQYF,TGTGCCAGCAACCGACAGGGGGCAGACTACGAGCAGTACTTC
TRBD2,TRBV4-1,TRBJ2-5,CASSPHGTSGGPSETQYF,TGCGCCAGCAGCCCCCACGGGACTAGCGGGGGACCTTCGGAGACCCAGTACTTC
TRBD1,TRBV6-6,TRBJ1-2,CASSDPGQGHGYTF,TGTGCCAGCAGTGACCCGGGACAGGGTCATGGCTACACCTTC
NA,TRBV7-8,TRBJ1-2,CASSLAGHLGYTF,TGTGCCAGCAGCTTAGCCGGTCATCTGGGCTACACCTTC
NA,TRBV6-5,TRBJ1-2,CASSYASGVGYTF,TGTGCCAGCAGTTACGCCTCGGGAGTTGGCTACACCTTC
TRBD1,TRBV29-1,TRBJ2-7,CSVARDRDTYEQYF,TGCAGCGTTGCCCGGGACAGGGATACATACGAGCAGTACTTC
TRBD1,TRBV19,TRBJ2-7,CASRPGQKYEQYF,TGTGCCAGCAGACCGGGACAGAAATACGAGCAGTACTTC
NA,TRBV7-2,TRBJ2-1,CASSLLGSSYNEQFF,TGTGCCAGCAGCTTACTCGGGAGCTCCTACAATGAGCAGTTCTTC
TRBD1,TRBV6-1,TRBJ1-2,CASSEKGANYGYTF,TGTGCCAGCAGTGAAAAGGGGGCCAACTATGGCTACACCTTC
NA,TRBV5-1,TRBJ1-6,CASSLGADNSPLHF,TGCGCCAGCAGCTTGGGGGCAGATAATTCACCCCTCCACTTT
NA,TRBV19,TRBJ2-7,CASSIGAGLNEQYF,TGTGCCAGTAGTATAGGGGCAGGGTTGAACGAGCAGTACTTC
TRBD1,TRBV5-4,TRBJ2-7,CASSSRDRGTSYEQYF,TGTGCCAGCAGCTCCCGGGACAGGGGCACATCCTACGAGCAGTACTTC
NA,TRBV6-1,TRBJ1-1,CASSLGMTEAFF,TGTGCCAGCAGTTTGGGCATGACTGAAGCTTTCTTT
NA,TRBV29-1,TRBJ2-1,CSVEEGRSHEQFF,TGCAGCGTTGAAGAAGGGAGGTCCCATGAGCAGTTCTTC
TRBD2,TRBV5-4,TRBJ2-5,CASSPEGSSGRETQYF,TGTGCCAGCAGCCCCGAGGGGTCTAGCGGGAGGGAGACCCAGTACTTC
TRBD1,TRBV2,TRBJ1-2,CASSEVRTGATDGYTF,TGTGCCAGCAGTGAAGTGAGGACAGGGGCTACGGATGGCTACACCTTC
TRBD2,TRBV29-1,TRBJ2-3,CSVARKTSGYANTQYF,TGCAGCGTCGCCCGAAAGACTAGCGGTTATGCAAATACGCAGTATTTT